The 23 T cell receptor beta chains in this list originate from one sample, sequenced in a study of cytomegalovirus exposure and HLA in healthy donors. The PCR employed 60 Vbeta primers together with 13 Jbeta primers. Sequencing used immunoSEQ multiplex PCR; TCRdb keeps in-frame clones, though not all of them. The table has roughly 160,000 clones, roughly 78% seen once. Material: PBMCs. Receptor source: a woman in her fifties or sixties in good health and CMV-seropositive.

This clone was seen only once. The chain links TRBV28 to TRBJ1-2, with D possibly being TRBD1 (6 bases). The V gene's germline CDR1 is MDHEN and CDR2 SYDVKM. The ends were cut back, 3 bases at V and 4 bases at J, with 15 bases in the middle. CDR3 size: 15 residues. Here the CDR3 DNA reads TGTGCCAGCAGTTTGCTGGCTGGGGGCCCCTATGGCTACACCTTC. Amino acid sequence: CASSLLAGGPYGYTF.

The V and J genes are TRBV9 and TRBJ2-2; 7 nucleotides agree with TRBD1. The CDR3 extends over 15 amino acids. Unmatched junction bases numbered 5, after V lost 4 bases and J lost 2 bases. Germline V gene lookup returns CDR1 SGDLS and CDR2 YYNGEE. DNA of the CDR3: TGTGCCAGCAGCTCCGGGACAGAAAACACCGGGGAGCTGTTTTTT. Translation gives CASSSGTENTGELFF. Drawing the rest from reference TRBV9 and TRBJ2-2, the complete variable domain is DSGVTQTPKHLITATGQRVTLRCSPRSGDLSVYWYQQSLDQGLQFLIQYYNGEERAKGNILERFSAQQFPDLHSELNLSSLELGDSALYFCASSSGTENTGELFFGEGSRLTVL.

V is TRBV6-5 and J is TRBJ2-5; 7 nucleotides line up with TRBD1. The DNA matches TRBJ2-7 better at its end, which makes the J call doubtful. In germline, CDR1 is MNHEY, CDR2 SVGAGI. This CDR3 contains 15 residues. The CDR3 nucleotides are TGTGCCAGCACGACCGTTCGGGACAGCTCCTACGAGCAGTACTTC. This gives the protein CASTTVRDSSYEQYF.

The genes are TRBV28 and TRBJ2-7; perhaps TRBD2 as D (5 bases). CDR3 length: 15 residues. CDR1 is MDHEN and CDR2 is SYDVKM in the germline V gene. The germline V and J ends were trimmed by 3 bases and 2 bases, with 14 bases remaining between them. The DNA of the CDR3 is TGTGCCAGCAGTTTTTCCGGGATGACCGCCTACGAGCAGTACTTC. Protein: CASSFSGMTAYEQYF.

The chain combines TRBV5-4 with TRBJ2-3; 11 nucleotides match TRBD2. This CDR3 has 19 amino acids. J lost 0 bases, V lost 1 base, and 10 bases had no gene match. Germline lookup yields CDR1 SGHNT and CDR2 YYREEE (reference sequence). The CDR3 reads CASSLPGSGRARSTDTQYF. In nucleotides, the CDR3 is TGTGCCAGCAGCTTGCCGGGTAGCGGGAGGGCCCGTAGCACAGATACGCAGTATTTT.

The DNA of the CDR3 is TGTGCCAGCAGCTCTTTCCCAGGGTTTCGGGGGGTGAGTGAGCAGTACTTC. It codes for CASSSFPGFRGVSEQYF. This chain connects TRBV7-6 to TRBJ2-7; 7 nucleotides line up with TRBD2. The germline gives CDR1 SGHVS, CDR2 FNYEAQ. This CDR3 is built from 17 residues. V lost 4 bases to trimming and J lost 7 bases; unmatched junction nucleotides: 19.

The CDR3, as DNA: TGTGCCAGTAGTATCGGGGTCCTCCAAGAGACCCAGTACTTC. It encodes CASSIGVLQETQYF. The rearrangement uses TRBV19 and TRBJ2-5; TRBD2 is a possible D gene (5 bases). The CDR3 sequence is 14 residues long. From germline, CDR1 is LNHDA and CDR2 SQIVND (reference sequence). V gave up 3 bases and J gave up 1 base, with 9 bases separating them.

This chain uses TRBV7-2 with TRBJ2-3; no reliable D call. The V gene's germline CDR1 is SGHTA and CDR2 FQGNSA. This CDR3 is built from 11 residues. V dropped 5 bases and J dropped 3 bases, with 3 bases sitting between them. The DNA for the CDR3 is TGTGCCAGCAGCCGGACAGATACGCAGTATTTT. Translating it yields CASSRTDTQYF.

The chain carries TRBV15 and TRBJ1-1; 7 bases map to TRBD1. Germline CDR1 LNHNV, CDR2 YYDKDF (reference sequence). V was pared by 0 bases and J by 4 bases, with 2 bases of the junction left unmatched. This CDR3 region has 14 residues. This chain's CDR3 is CATSRDQGGTEAFF. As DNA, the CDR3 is TGTGCCACCAGCAGAGATCAGGGGGGCACTGAAGCTTTCTTT.

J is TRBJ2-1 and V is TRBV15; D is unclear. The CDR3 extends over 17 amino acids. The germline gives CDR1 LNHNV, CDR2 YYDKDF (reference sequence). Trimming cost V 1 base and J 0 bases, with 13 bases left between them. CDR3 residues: CATSRVLVLSSYNEQFF. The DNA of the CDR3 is TGTGCCACCAGCAGAGTCTTGGTTCTGAGCTCCTACAATGAGCAGTTCTTC.

CDR3 DNA sequence: TGTGCCAGTAGTATAAGGGGACAGGTCTACAATGAGCAGTTCTTC. Residues: CASSIRGQVYNEQFF. The chain has TRBV19 and TRBJ2-1; TRBD1 agrees at 8 bases. Losses at the gene ends were 2 bases for V and 3 bases for J; bases not matched to a gene: 3. This CDR3 spans 15 amino acids. In germline, CDR1 is LNHDA, CDR2 SQIVND (reference sequence).

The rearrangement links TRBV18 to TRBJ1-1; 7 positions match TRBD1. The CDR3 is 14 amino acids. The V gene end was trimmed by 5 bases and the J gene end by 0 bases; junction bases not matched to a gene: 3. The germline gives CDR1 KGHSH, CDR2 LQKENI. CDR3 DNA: TGTGCCAGCTCAATGGGACAGATGAACACTGAAGCTTTCTTT. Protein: CASSMGQMNTEAFF. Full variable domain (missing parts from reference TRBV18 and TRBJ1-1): NAGVMQNPRHLVRRRGQEARLRCSPMKGHSHVYWYRQLPEEGLKFMVYLQKENIIDESGMPKERFSAEFPKEGPSILRIQQVVRGDSAAYFCASSMGQMNTEAFFGQGTRLTVV.

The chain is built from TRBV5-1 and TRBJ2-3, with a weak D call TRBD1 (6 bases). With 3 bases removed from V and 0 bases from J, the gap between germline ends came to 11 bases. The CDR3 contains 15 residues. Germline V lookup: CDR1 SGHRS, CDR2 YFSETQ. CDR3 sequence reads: CASSSGQPSTDTQYF. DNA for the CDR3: TGCGCCAGCAGCTCTGGACAGCCTAGCACAGATACGCAGTATTTT.

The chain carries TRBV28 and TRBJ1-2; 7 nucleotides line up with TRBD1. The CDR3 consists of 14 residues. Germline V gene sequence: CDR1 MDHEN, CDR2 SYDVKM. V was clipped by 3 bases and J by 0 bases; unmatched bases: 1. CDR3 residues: CASSLGQSNYGYTF. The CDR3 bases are TGTGCCAGCAGTTTGGGACAGTCTAACTATGGCTACACCTTC.

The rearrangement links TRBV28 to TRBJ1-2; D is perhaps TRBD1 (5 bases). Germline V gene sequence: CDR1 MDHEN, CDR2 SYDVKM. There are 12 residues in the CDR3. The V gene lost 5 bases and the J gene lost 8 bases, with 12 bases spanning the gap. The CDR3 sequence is CASSDQGWGYTF. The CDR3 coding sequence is TGTGCCAGCAGTGACCAGGGTTGGGGCTACACCTTC.

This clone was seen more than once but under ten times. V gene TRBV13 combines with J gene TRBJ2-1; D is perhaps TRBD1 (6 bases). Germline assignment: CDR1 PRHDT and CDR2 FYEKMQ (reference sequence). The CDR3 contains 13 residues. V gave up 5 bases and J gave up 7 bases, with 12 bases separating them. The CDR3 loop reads CASSAPDRNEQFF. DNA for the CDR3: TGTGCCAGCAGCGCCCCTGACAGGAATGAGCAGTTCTTC.

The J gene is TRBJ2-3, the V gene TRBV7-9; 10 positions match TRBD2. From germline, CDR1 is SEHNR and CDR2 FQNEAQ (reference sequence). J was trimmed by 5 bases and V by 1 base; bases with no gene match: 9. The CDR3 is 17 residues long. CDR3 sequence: CASSLVASGSRGDTQYF. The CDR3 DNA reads TGTGCCAGCAGCTTAGTCGCTAGCGGGAGTCGTGGAGATACGCAGTATTTT.

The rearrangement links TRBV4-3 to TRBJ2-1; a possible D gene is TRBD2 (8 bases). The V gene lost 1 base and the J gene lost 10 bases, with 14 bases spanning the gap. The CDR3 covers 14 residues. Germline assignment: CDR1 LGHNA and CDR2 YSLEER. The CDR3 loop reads CASSQVRGGQEQFF. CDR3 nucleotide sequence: TGCGCCAGCAGCCAAGTCCGGGGGGGACAGGAGCAGTTCTTC.

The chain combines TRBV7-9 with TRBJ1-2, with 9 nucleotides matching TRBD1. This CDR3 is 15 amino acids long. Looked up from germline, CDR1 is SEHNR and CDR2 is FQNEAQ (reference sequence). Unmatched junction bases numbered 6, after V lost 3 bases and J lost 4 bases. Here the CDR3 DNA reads TGTGCCAGCAGCTTCGATGGGACAGGGCTCTATGGCTACACCTTC. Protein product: CASSFDGTGLYGYTF.

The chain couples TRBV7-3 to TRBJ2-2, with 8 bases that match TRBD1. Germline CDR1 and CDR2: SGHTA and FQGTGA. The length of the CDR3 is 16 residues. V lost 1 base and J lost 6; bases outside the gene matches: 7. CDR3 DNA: TGTGCCAGCAGCTTAAATCCAGGGGGCAAATCCGGGGAGCTGTTTTTT. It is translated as CASSLNPGGKSGELFF.

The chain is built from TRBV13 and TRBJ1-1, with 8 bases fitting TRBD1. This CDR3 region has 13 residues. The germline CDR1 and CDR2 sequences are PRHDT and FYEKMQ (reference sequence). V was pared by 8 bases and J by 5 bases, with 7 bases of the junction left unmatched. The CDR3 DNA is TGTGCCAGCTTCCGGACAGGGAGGACTGAAGCTTTCTTT. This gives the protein CASFRTGRTEAFF.

The CDR3, as DNA: TGCGCCAGCAGCTTGGCAGGGACAATTAATGAAAAACTGTTTTTT. It translates to CASSLAGTINEKLFF. The chain recombines TRBV5-1 with TRBJ1-4, with D tentatively TRBD1 (6 bases). The germline CDR1 and CDR2 sequences are SGHRS and YFSETQ. CDR3 length: 15 amino acids. V was pared by 0 bases and J by 4 bases, with 10 bases between.

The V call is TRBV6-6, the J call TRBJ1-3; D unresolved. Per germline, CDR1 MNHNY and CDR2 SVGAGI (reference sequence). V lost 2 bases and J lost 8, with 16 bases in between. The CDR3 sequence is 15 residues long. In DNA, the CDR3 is TGTGCCAGCAGTTACACTTCCCCCCCTGAGGACACCATATATTTT. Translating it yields CASSYTSPPEDTIYF.